What follows are 5 T cell receptor beta chains derived from one specimen sequenced in a study of cytomegalovirus exposure and HLA in healthy donors. The table came from immunoSEQ multiplex PCR; TCRdb's copy has only in-frame clones and leaves some out. This table has about 160,000 clones, 85% appearing once. The source material was PBMCs. The receptors come from a man aged 25 to 45 in good health and CMV-seropositive.

The genes are TRBV9 and TRBJ1-2, with a tentative D call TRBD1 (6 bases). Germline V lookup: CDR1 SGDLS, CDR2 YYNGEE. The CDR3 contains 11 residues. Trimming shortened V by 7 bases and J by 3 bases, and 7 bases separated the two germline ends. The chain's CDR3 is CASEGDYGYTF. For the CDR3, the DNA is TGTGCCAGCGAGGGGGACTATGGCTACACCTTC.

V and J are TRBV5-6 and TRBJ2-5; TRBD1 matches 8 bases. This CDR3 has 14 amino acids. Germline lookup yields CDR1 SGHDT and CDR2 YYEEEE. The junction had 5 bases not matched to a gene; V was cut back by 4 bases and J by 3 bases. CDR3 amino acids: CASSVTGVEETQYF. For the CDR3, the DNA is TGTGCCAGCAGCGTGACAGGGGTCGAAGAGACCCAGTACTTC.

This chain joins TRBV19 and TRBJ2-5; 11 bases are a match to TRBD1. Germline CDR1 is LNHDA and CDR2 is SQIVND (reference sequence). Trimming removed 4 bases from V and 4 bases from J; junction bases left unmatched: 5. CDR3 size: 15 residues. This chain's CDR3 is CASSRTGGGLETQYF. CDR3 in DNA: TGTGCCAGTAGTAGGACAGGGGGCGGCCTAGAGACCCAGTACTTC. The variable domain in full, completed from reference TRBV19 and TRBJ2-5, reads DGGITQSPKYLFRKEGQNVTLSCEQNLNHDAMYWYRQDPGQGLRLIYYSQIVNDFQKGDIAEGYSVSREKKESFPLTVTSAQKNPTAFYLCASSRTGGGLETQYFGPGTRLLVL.

The V call is TRBV2, the J call TRBJ2-3; D is perhaps TRBD2 (6 bases). The CDR3 length is 16 residues. Per germline, CDR1 SNHLY and CDR2 FYNNEI. Trimming cost V 3 bases and J 1 base, with 14 bases left between them. The CDR3 bases are TGTGCCAGCAGTGATTGGAGGGGCAGGGGCACAGATACGCAGTATTTT. Translation gives CASSDWRGRGTDTQYF.

This chain links TRBV9 with TRBJ2-2; 12 positions agree with TRBD1. The germline gives CDR1 SGDLS, CDR2 YYNGEE. The CDR3 length is 17 residues. Trimming took 3 bases from V and 5 from J; bases not matched to a gene: 8. This chain's CDR3 is CASSARDRGPVTGELFF. Here the CDR3 DNA reads TGTGCCAGCAGCGCCCGGGACAGGGGGCCCGTTACCGGGGAGCTGTTTTTT.